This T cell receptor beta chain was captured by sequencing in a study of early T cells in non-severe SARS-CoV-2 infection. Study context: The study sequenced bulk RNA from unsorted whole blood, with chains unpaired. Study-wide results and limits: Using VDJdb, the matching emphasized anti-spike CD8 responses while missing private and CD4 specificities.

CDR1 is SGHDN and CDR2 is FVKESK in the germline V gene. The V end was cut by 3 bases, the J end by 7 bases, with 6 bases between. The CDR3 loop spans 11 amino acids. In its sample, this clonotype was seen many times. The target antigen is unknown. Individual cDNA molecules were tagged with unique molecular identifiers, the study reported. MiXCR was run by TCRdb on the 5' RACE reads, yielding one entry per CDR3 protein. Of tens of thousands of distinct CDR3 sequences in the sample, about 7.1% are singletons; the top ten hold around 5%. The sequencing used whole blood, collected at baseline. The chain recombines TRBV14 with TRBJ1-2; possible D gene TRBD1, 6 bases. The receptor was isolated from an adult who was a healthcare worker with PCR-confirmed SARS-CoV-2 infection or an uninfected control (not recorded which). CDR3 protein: CASSQGAGYTF. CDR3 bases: TGTGCCAGCAGCCAGGGGGCTGGCTACACCTTC. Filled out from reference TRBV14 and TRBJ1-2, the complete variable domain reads EAGVTQFPSHSVIEKGQTVTLRCDPISGHDNLYWYRRVMGKEIKFLLHFVKESKQDESGMPNNRFLAERTGGTYSTLKVQPAELEDSGVYFCASSQGAGYTFGSGTRLTVV.